This note documents a single TCR beta chain sequence. Its cognate antigen has yet to be identified. The sample holds no much larger clone one base away, and base qualities are not on file. This sample stems from a study of vaccination effects on CD4 cells after COVID-19 (dated by TCRdb to between 2020 and 2023). Context from the whole study: In the ViraFEST assay, PBMC were stimulated with viral peptide pools, and antigen-specific CD4+ T cell clonotypes were then identified by expansion using TCR sequencing. Each participant got two doses of an mRNA SARS-CoV-2 vaccine, either BNT162b2 or mRNA-1273. Pre-vaccine samples were collected from a couple of convalescent patients 16 days and one week before the first dose, corresponding to 142 and 148 days after COVID-19 diagnosis. About 2.1 million PBMC per well were cultured with about 9 ug/ml peptides in IMDM containing 5% human AB serum, approximately 10 IU/ml IL-2 and gentamicin. SARS-CoV-2 spike-specific CD4+ TCR repertoires from before and after mRNA vaccination were compared in COVID-19 convalescent patients and in infection-naive vaccine recipients. A total of 10 COVID-19 convalescent patients and several SARS-CoV-2-naive healthy vaccine recipients were included in the full study. In the study, cultures from other donors were sequenced using the Oncomine TCR Beta short-read assay on an Illumina iSeq 100. What the research found in general, with its limitations: In convalescent patients, the post-vaccine spike-reactive repertoire consisted mainly of new vaccine-induced clones, largely distinct from infection-induced clones. At late post-vaccination timepoints, both infection-induced and vaccine-induced clones showed marked clonal contraction, consistent with waning T cell responses. The study was limited by a small number of convalescent patients and lacked early post-infection timepoints.

The method was the immunoSEQ multiplex PCR assay. DNA from the cultured and isolated CD4+ T cells underwent TCR beta CDR3 sequencing. Per the authors' processing: Non-productive TCR sequences were discarded, and reads were trimmed to the CDR3 region, with only CDR3s of 7 or more amino acids retained. Antigen-specific clonotypes were identified using the MANAFEST web app by comparison of expansion in peptide wells against reference cultures. For clones to be considered positive, expansion at FDR<0.05 versus reference and all other wells, an odds ratio above 5, and a frequency above 0.1% in two replicate wells were required. A clonotype was called cross-reactive if it was significantly expanded both in SARS-CoV-2 spike wells and in at least one common cold coronavirus spike condition. Levenshtein distance calculated with the stringdist R package was used to assess CDR3 similarity, and unrooted trees were constructed with ape in R 3.6.1. The table was pulled from immuneACCESS by TCRdb, which kept in-frame rearrangements only. Such tables lose some clones; where checked, under half of the loss comes from unresolved V genes, and the rest has no known cause. V and J calls and clone size are those listed in that table; D and trimming were worked out from the DNA. The sample table lists tens of thousands of clones, approximately 78% of them with a count of one. The ten biggest clones cover under 30% of the sample.

After 10 days of culture, CD4+ T cells were isolated with the EasySep CD4+ T cell isolation kit. Convalescent patients had PCR-confirmed SARS-CoV-2 infection between March and December 2020, before Alpha, Beta and Delta variants emerged in the United States. Half of the culture medium was replaced with fresh IL-2-containing medium on days 3 and 7. Unless noted otherwise, every peptide stimulation condition was cultured in triplicate wells. Using Ficoll-Paque Plus gradient centrifugation, PBMC were separated from whole blood and then either used fresh or cryopreserved at -140C. The QIAamp micro DNA kit was used to extract genomic DNA from the cultured CD4+ T cells. Including the terminal cysteine and phenylalanine, the CDR3 comprises 15 residues. Just the 45-base CDR3 DNA is kept, in frame starting at base 1. V gives up 4 bases and J gives up 1 base, and the segment between their germline ends measures 14 bases. Reading the germline V gene gives CDR1 SGHDN and CDR2 FVKESK.

The chain couples TRBV14 to TRBJ2-7; no D gene can be assigned with confidence. Sequences were derived from CD4+ T cells from PBMCs cultured without peptide, sampled before COVID-19 vaccination. The sequence derives from a human donor who had a prior SARS-CoV-2 infection. The CDR3 in this case is CASSRGSSLSYEQYF. The sequence in DNA is TGTGCCAGCAGCCGGGGTTCTTCACTTTCCTACGAGCAGTACTTC.